The rows below give T cell receptor beta chains drawn from one sample of a study of blood T cell repertoires in COVID-19. The assay was immunoSEQ multiplex PCR, and TCRdb's table has in-frame clones only and misses some. The table has tens of thousands of clones, roughly 85% seen once. Sequenced: peripheral blood. All receptors come from a human donor in a cohort sampled during active COVID-19. The CDR3 runs from the conserved cysteine through the conserved F or W. A D gene is named only where the DNA matches it firmly. Rows may omit the clone size; those that give it use once, few, many or a size class.

TRBV7-9	-	-	TRBJ2-7	CASSVLGGKEYEQYF	TGTGCCAGCAGCGTCCTTGGGGGGAAGGAATACGAGCAGTACTTC
TRBV7-6	-	-	TRBJ2-6	CASGLLPSTGANVLTF	TGTGCCAGCGGCTTACTCCCTAGCACTGGGGCCAACGTCCTGACTTTC
TRBV24-1	-	TRBD2	TRBJ2-1	CATGSGVDNEQFF	TGTGCCACCGGGAGCGGGGTCGACAATGAGCAGTTCTTC
TRBV7-9	-	-	TRBJ1-2	CASSPPQGGYTF	TGTGCCAGCAGCCCGCCCCAGGGGGGCTACACCTTC
TRBV18	-	-	TRBJ1-4	CASSPDRDATNEKLFF	TGTGCCAGCTCACCAGACAGAGACGCAACTAATGAAAAACTGTTTTTT
TRBV12-2	few	-	TRBJ2-1	CASRLTSGSHNEQFF	TGTGCAAGTCGCTTGACTAGCGGGAGCCACAATGAGCAGTTCTTC
TRBV18	-	TRBD1	TRBJ1-2	CASSPTGGADGYTF	TGTGCCAGCTCACCTACAGGGGGCGCGGATGGCTACACCTTC
TRBV18	few	-	TRBJ2-2	CASSPPERVGGELFF	TGTGCCAGCTCACCACCGGAGAGGGTTGGCGGGGAGCTGTTTTTT
TRBV4-3	-	TRBD2	TRBJ2-1	CASSYGTSGTYNEQFF	TGCGCCAGCAGCTACGGGACTAGCGGGACTTACAATGAGCAGTTCTTC
TRBV7-2	-	TRBD2	TRBJ2-7	CASRISASGSYEQYF	TGTGCCAGCAGAATCTCGGCTAGCGGTTCCTACGAGCAGTACTTC
TRBV19	few	-	TRBJ2-2	CASSIRGTDGELFF	TGTGCCAGTAGTATAAGGGGTACGGACGGGGAGCTGTTTTTT
TRBV18	-	TRBD1	TRBJ1-1	CASSPQDRGAEAFF	TGTGCCAGCTCACCACAGGACAGGGGGGCTGAAGCTTTCTTT
TRBV4-1	-	TRBD1	TRBJ2-6	CASSQPGQGSGANVLTF	TGCGCCAGCAGCCAACCGGGACAGGGTTCTGGGGCCAACGTCCTGACTTTC
TRBV7-9	-	TRBD1	TRBJ1-1	CASSLGQGSKVDTEAFF	TGTGCCAGCAGCTTGGGACAGGGGTCCAAAGTTGACACTGAAGCTTTCTTT
TRBV9	-	TRBD2	TRBJ2-1	CASSVDLAGGSEQFF	TGTGCCAGCAGCGTAGACCTAGCGGGAGGAAGTGAGCAGTTCTTC
TRBV6-4	-	TRBD2	TRBJ2-7	CASTPAGTSGPRRSYEQYF	TGTGCCAGCACCCCAGCCGGGACTAGCGGTCCTAGGCGGTCCTACGAGCAGTACTTC
TRBV6-2/TRBV6-3	-	-	TRBJ1-2	CASSYVGYGYTF	TGTGCCAGCAGTTACGTCGGCTATGGCTACACCTTC
TRBV27	-	TRBD2	TRBJ2-7	CASSLSGASGRARDEQYF	TGTGCCAGCAGTTTATCTGGGGCTAGCGGGAGGGCCAGGGACGAGCAGTACTTC
TRBV28	-	-	TRBJ2-7	CASSLPSRYSYEQYF	TGTGCCAGCAGTTTACCCTCGCGCTACTCCTACGAGCAGTACTTC
TRBV18	-	TRBD1	TRBJ1-1	CASSPSNRGENTEAFF	TGTGCCAGCTCACCGTCCAACAGGGGAGAAAACACTGAAGCTTTCTTT
TRBV12-5	-	-	TRBJ2-2	CASGWGSGKLFF	TGTGCTAGTGGTTGGGGTTCCGGGAAGCTGTTTTTT
TRBV19	-	TRBD2	TRBJ2-1	CASSIDPSGRPYNEQFF	TGTGCCAGTAGTATAGACCCTAGCGGGAGACCCTACAATGAGCAGTTCTTC
TRBV5-1	-	-	TRBJ2-1	CASSAHRDSRGNEQFF	TGCGCCAGCAGCGCTCACCGGGACTCCCGCGGCAATGAGCAGTTCTTC
TRBV11-2	-	TRBD2	TRBJ2-7	CASSSGDYYEQYF	TGTGCCAGCAGCTCGGGGGACTACTACGAGCAGTACTTC
TRBV5-5	-	TRBD2	TRBJ2-2	CASSLLAANTGELFF	TGTGCCAGCAGCCTACTAGCGGCGAACACCGGGGAGCTGTTTTTT
TRBV19	-	-	TRBJ2-6	CASTDRGGPGANVLTF	TGTGCCAGTACAGATAGAGGGGGACCTGGGGCCAACGTCCTGACTTTC
TRBV19	-	TRBD1	TRBJ1-4	CASSPTGVEKLFF	TGTGCCAGTAGCCCTACAGGGGTCGAAAAACTGTTTTTT
TRBV3-1/TRBV3-2	once	-	TRBJ2-3	CASSLSGLSTDTQYF	TGTGCCAGCAGCCTCTCTGGACTCAGCACAGATACGCAGTATTTT
TRBV11-2	-	TRBD2	TRBJ2-7	CASSPFSGGANEQYF	TGTGCCAGCAGCCCCTTTTCGGGGGGAGCTAACGAGCAGTACTTC
TRBV4-2	-	TRBD1	TRBJ2-5	CASSQAGQEVKETQYF	TGTGCCAGCAGCCAAGCGGGACAGGAAGTAAAAGAGACCCAGTACTTC
TRBV7-3	-	TRBD2	TRBJ2-3	CASSLVVAGGPDTQYF	TGTGCCAGCAGCTTAGTAGTAGCGGGAGGCCCTGATACGCAGTATTTT
TRBV6-5	once	-	TRBJ2-3	CASSDHPAGTDTQYF	TGTGCCAGCAGCGATCACCCAGCGGGCACAGATACGCAGTATTTT
TRBV7-6	-	TRBD2	TRBJ2-3	CASRRTSGSGTDTQYF	TGTGCCAGCAGGCGGACTAGCGGGAGTGGCACAGATACGCAGTATTTT
TRBV6-2/TRBV6-3	-	TRBD2	TRBJ2-1	CASSSRTSGVSYNEQFF	TGTGCCAGCAGTTCGCGGACTAGCGGGGTATCCTACAATGAGCAGTTCTTC
TRBV18	-	-	TRBJ2-7	CASSPRGHEQYF	TGTGCCAGCTCACCAAGAGGTCACGAGCAGTACTTC
TRBV4-2	-	TRBD1	TRBJ1-5	CASSQDRQGYNQPQHF	TGTGCCAGCAGCCAAGATAGACAGGGTTACAATCAGCCCCAGCATTTT
TRBV5-1	-	-	TRBJ2-3	CASSPGQPTDTQYF	TGCGCCAGCAGCCCCGGACAGCCGACAGATACGCAGTATTTT
TRBV7-2	-	-	TRBJ2-7	CASRPGGAGVGEQYF	TGTGCCAGCAGACCCGGTGGCGCAGGGGTTGGCGAGCAGTACTTC
TRBV11-2	-	-	TRBJ1-4	CASSPTPGQSNEKLFF	TGTGCCAGCAGCCCAACCCCGGGACAATCCAATGAAAAACTGTTTTTT
TRBV5-6	-	TRBD1	TRBJ2-5	CASSLGQGVVQETQYF	TGTGCCAGCAGCTTAGGACAGGGGGTGGTCCAAGAGACCCAGTACTTC
TRBV5-1	-	-	TRBJ2-3	CASSAPRIPDTQYF	TGCGCCAGCAGCGCCCCTAGAATCCCAGATACGCAGTATTTT
TRBV5-6	-	TRBD1	TRBJ1-1	CASSLPGQGGNLNTEAFF	TGTGCCAGCAGCCTACCGGGACAGGGGGGAAACTTGAACACTGAAGCTTTCTTT
TRBV9	-	-	TRBJ1-6	CASSVAWGDNSPLHF	TGTGCCAGCAGCGTAGCGTGGGGGGATAATTCACCCCTCCACTTT